This T cell receptor (beta chain) stems from a study of blood T cells in healthy people across ages. The overall study: Template switching retrieved approximately one barcoded beta molecule for each two T cells.

This CDR3 spans 16 amino acids. The V and J ends lost 2 bases and 10 bases respectively, with 18 bases between them. Germline CDR1 and CDR2: SGHAT and FQNNGV. Regarding the study as a whole: Unsorted PBMC input precluded a conclusive naive versus antigen-experienced comparison. More naive CD4+ cells and higher diversity marked long-lived donors relative to aged donors.

Of note for this clonotype: Its antigen is as yet unknown.

PCR was performed a second time for about 6 to 12 cycles using a sample-barcoded 5' primer and a J-beta primer mix. A single record per CDR3 protein comes from TCRdb applying MiXCR to the 5' RACE reads. The sample shows some 1.6 million distinct CDR3 sequences, around 36% of them seen only once. Drawn from each donor were about 9 milliliters of peripheral blood. The TCR originated in a woman under 40 in good health. Sequencing was carried out using blood. The V gene is TRBV11-2, the J gene TRBJ2-6, with D perhaps matching TRBD2 (6 bases). The CDR3 reads CASSLISEGQDNVLTF. CDR3 sequence (DNA): TGTGCCAGCAGCTTAATTTCGGAGGGCCAAGATAACGTCCTGACTTTC.